A single T cell receptor beta chain is shown here with its context. What this receptor recognizes is not known. No much larger clonotype is one base removed from it; base qualities were not supplied. V is cut by 2 bases and J by 6 bases, and the space between the germline ends is 7 bases. The CDR3 measures 12 amino acids from cysteine to phenylalanine. The CDR3 DNA has 36 bases and is translated from base 1. As encoded in the germline V gene, CDR1 is SGHRS while CDR2 is YFSETQ. This sample is part of a study of T-cell reconstitution after alpha-beta-depleted transplantation in children (TCRdb year 2016). With regard to the full study: The study quantitatively tracked T-cell immune reconstitution after TCRalphabeta/CD19-depleted allogeneic hematopoietic cell transplantation in children using TCR repertoire profiling.

Libraries came from PCR. The instrument given in TCRdb is Illumina HiSeq 2500. Molecular barcoding was employed in the preparation of TCR libraries, with unique molecular identifiers being used to normalize TCRbeta repertoire quantification. The raw public data were reprocessed by TCRdb itself: fastp quality trimming at Q25, MiXCR clonotype calling, in-frame beta chains only. Each CDR3 protein gets just one entry, which takes the most common genes and DNA from the rows behind it. This sample gives around 370,000 distinct CDR3 sequences in total; approximately 10% of them show up just once. The top ten hold 2% to 2.5% of the sample.

Here the chain combines TRBV5-1 and TRBJ2-3; the D gene cannot be named for sure. Sample: PBMCs from the stem cell graft donor, taken from the stem cell graft. The origin of this receptor is a human donor who donated a stem cell graft to a child with acute lymphoblastic leukemia. At the DNA level, the sequence is TGCGCCAGCAGCTTCCAGGAGGATACGCAGTATTTT. Its translation is CASSFQEDTQYF.